This paragraph reports one T cell receptor beta chain. The antigen is undetermined. The data derive from a study of blood T cells in healthy people across ages. Findings of the study overall: Diversity estimates from one million T cells were considered underestimates. Strongly correlated with naive T cell percentage was TCR beta diversity.

Next came a second PCR, run for about 6 to 12 cycles, which used a sample-barcoded 5' primer along with a J-beta primer mix. A template-switch adaptor that had 12 random nucleotides put a tag on each cDNA molecule. Each sample yielded at least 3 million CDR3-containing paired-end reads. TCRdb passed the 5' RACE reads through MiXCR, listing each CDR3 protein once. This table has over 1,300,000 distinct CDR3 sequences, approximately 63% appearing once. Specimen: blood. This TCR came from a man aged 18 to 30 in good health.

This chain's CDR3 is CASSVASRILQETQYF. The CDR3 nucleotides read TGTGCCAGCAGCGTAGCGTCGCGGATCCTTCAAGAGACCCAGTACTTC. V and J are TRBV9 and TRBJ2-5; D remains ambiguous. Trimming cost V 0 bases and J 2 bases, with 14 bases left between them. This CDR3 comprises 16 residues. Germline loops: CDR1 SGDLS, CDR2 YYNGEE.